This paragraph covers one TCR beta chain sequence. The target antigen is unknown. A second about 6 to 12 cycle PCR used barcoded and J-beta primers. Each cDNA molecule, via a template-switch adaptor with 12 random nucleotides, was tagged. Using its own MiXCR run on the 5' RACE reads, TCRdb lists one record per CDR3 protein. The table shows over a million distinct CDR3 sequences, with 35% to 55% occurring only once. Trimming cost V 4 bases and J 6 bases, with 15 bases left between them. The CDR3 sequence is 14 residues long. Germline values: CDR1 SGDLS, CDR2 YYNGEE. The data were taken from a study of blood T cells in healthy people across ages. Study conclusions and caveats: Aged donors had fewer naive CD4+ cells and lower diversity than long-lived donors.

The rearrangement uses TRBV9 and TRBJ2-3; weak D call: TRBD2 (7 bases). Sequencing was carried out using blood. This TCR was recovered from a woman in her fifties or sixties in good health. This CDR3 reads CASSFGGPDDTQYF. The CDR3 DNA reads as TGTGCCAGCAGCTTCGGGGGGCCAGACGATACGCAGTATTTT.